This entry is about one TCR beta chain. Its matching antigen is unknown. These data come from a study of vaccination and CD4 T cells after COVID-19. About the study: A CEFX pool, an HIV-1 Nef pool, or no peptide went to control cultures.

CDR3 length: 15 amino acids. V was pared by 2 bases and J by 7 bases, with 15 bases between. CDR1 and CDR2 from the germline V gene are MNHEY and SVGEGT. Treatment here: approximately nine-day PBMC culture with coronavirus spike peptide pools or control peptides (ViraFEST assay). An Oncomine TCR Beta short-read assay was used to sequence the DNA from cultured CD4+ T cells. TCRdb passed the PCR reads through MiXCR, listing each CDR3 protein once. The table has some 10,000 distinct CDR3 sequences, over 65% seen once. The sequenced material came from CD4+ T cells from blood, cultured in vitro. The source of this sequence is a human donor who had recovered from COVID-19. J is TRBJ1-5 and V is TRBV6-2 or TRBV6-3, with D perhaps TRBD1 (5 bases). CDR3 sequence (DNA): TGTGCCAGCAGTTACCAATTGGCAGGGTTGCAGCCCCAGCATTTT. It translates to CASSYQLAGLQPQHF.